A single T cell receptor beta chain is shown here with its context. This clone has a count of ten or more. The target of this receptor is not known. With the read ending 3 residues before the CDR3 end, the germline J gene is used to fill in that end. Most of the CVID patients and most of the healthy controls were of Caucasian heritage. Heparinized peripheral whole blood samples of roughly 5 to 8.5 ml were collected from each donor. Genomic DNA from adults with common variable immune deficiency (CVID) and from healthy adult controls was the source for sequencing TCRbeta CDR3 repertoires. The control group was made up of about 22 healthy adult volunteers (about 10 male and about twelve female) whose ages ranged from about 20 to 66 years, with a mean age of approximately 31. To isolate peripheral blood mononuclear cells, diluted blood was subjected to density centrifugation over Hypaque 1077 or Ficoll-Paque. Genomic DNA was obtained from unsorted mononuclear cells using either Qiagen column purification or a centrifugation-based method.

The entry originates in a study of T cell clonality in common variable immunodeficiency (dated by TCRdb to the mid-2010s). Results and caveats for the whole study, not just this receptor: Compared with healthy controls, CVID subjects showed increased TCRbeta clonality (t-test p = 0.018), a feature most characteristic of about a third of subjects. Correlations between repertoire features and clinical complications were limited by patient heterogeneity within the CVID cohort. Healthy controls shared more TCRbeta clones with each other than CVID subjects shared among themselves (p < 0.0001). CVID TCRbeta sequences were reported to have fewer deletions and N-nucleotide insertions and to lack highly modified clones with 13 or more V deletions. Even though DNA input was equal, the average per sample came to 80,000 to 100,000 unique sequences for controls compared with 25,000 to 40,000 for CVID samples. The authors noted that sequencing repertoires of T cell subpopulations would be needed to clarify what caused the increased clonality in CVID.

For sequencing, equivalent amounts of genomic DNA were input from CVID and control samples. For every sample, a 60 bp segment covering the rearranged TCRbeta CDR3 region was amplified and then sequenced. The immunoSEQ assay, a bias-corrected multiplex PCR combined with high-throughput sequencing, was used to amplify TCRbeta. Regarding the original processing steps: Each unique nucleotide sequence was treated as a clone and annotated with V, D and J genes, copy number and frequency. Sequences were labeled productive if in frame, and non-productive if out of frame or containing stop codons. Clonality was calculated from Shannon's entropy as previously described. The predicted amino acid sequences of productive clones were used to derive the mean CDR3 Kyte-Doolittle hydropathy. Scaled V gene usage was hierarchically clustered using Manhattan distance and complete linkage with the R hclust function. Sharing of clones by CDR3 amino acid sequence was evaluated by resampling 12 repertoires per group over 100 rounds. The repertoires were screened for some 70 published EBV-specific TCRbeta sequences and approximately 230 published CMV-specific TCRbeta sequences. A couple of CVID samples yielding fewer than 10,000 sequences were excluded from analysis, leaving more than 35 CVID repertoires. The clones in this table, taken by TCRdb from immuneACCESS, are in-frame only. Not every clone is retained; where verified, under half of the shortfall comes from an unresolved V gene, and the cause of the rest is unknown. D and trimming come from the DNA, and the V and J calls and clone size come from that table. The sample records tens of thousands of clones, none occurring a single time. Of the sample, 3% to 4.5% is held by the ten largest clones.

The germline V gene (reference sequence) supplies CDR1 DFQATT and CDR2 SNEGSKA. Cut back by 2 bases and 1 base, the V and J ends lie 23 bases apart. The CDR3 holds 18 amino acids from the cysteine to the phenylalanine. The DNA covers only part of the CDR3, 45 bases in frame from base 1. The sequence was collected from a person aged 18 to 75 in good health. Material for sequencing was peripheral blood mononuclear cells. The V and J genes are TRBV20-1 and TRBJ1-2, with TRBD1 tentatively as D gene (5 bases match). The DNA read from the CDR3 is TGCAGTGCTAGAACCAAAGGGGCCGGCCGACTCCTTAACTATGGC. Translated, this gives CSARTKGAGRLLNYG. The whole CDR3 is CSARTKGAGRLLNYGYTF.